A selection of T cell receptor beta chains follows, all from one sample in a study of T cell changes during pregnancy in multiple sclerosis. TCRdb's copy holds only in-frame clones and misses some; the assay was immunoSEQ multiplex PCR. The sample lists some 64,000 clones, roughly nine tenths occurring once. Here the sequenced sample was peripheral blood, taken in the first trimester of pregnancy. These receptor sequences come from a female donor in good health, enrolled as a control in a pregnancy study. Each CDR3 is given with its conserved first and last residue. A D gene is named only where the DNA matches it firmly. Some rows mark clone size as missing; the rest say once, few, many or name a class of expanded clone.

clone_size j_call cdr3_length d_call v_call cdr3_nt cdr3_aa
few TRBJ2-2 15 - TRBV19 TGTGCCAGTAGTATGACGACTCGCAACACCGGGGAGCTGTTTTTT CASSMTTRNTGELFF
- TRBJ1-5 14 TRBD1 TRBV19 TGTGCCAGTAGAAGGTATGACAGGGATGAGCCCCAGCATTTT CASRRYDRDEPQHF
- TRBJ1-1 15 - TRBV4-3 TGCGCCAGCAGCCAAGTCCGAGGGCTGGACACTGAAGCTTTCTTT CASSQVRGLDTEAFF
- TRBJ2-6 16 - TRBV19 TGTGCCAGTATCTCGGGACTCCTCTCTGGGGCCAACGTCCTGACTTTC CASISGLLSGANVLTF
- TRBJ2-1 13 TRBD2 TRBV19 TGTGCCAGCCATGGACTAGGATACAATGAGCAGTTCTTC CASHGLGYNEQFF
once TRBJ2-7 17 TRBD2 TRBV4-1 TGCGCCAGCAGCCAAACGGGAAAAACGGGAGGGCCGGGAGAGCAGTACTTC CASSQTGKTGGPGEQYF
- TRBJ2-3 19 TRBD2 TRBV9 TGTGCCAGCAGCGTAATGGGTATCTTGGGGGGGTCTAGCACAGATACGCAGTATTTT CASSVMGILGGSSTDTQYF
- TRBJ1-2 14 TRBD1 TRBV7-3 TGTGCCAGCAGTCCAACAGGGGCCAACTATGGCTACACCTTC CASSPTGANYGYTF
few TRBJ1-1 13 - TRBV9 TGTGCCAGCAGCGCCAGGTTGAACACTGAAGCTTTCTTT CASSARLNTEAFF
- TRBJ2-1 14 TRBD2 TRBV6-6 TGTGCCAGCAGTTTTAGCGGGAAGGGTAATGAGCAGTTCTTC CASSFSGKGNEQFF
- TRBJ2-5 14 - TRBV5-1 TGCGCCAGCAGCTTGGGAGGGGGCCAAGAGACCCAGTACTTC CASSLGGGQETQYF
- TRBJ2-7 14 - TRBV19 TGTGCAACGGCACAGGGTTACCAAGCCTACGAGCAGTACTTC CATAQGYQAYEQYF
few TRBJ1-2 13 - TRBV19 TGTGCCAGTAGTATCGCCCAGGCCTATGGCTACACCTTC CASSIAQAYGYTF
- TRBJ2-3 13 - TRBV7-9 TGTGCCAGCAGACTGATTCTCACAGATACGCAGTATTTT CASRLILTDTQYF
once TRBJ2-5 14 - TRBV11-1 TGTGCCAGCAGCGAGTCCCCACTGGAAGAGACCCAGTACTTC CASSESPLEETQYF
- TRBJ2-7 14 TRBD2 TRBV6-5 TGTGCCAGCAGTAACCCCCCGGGACTAGGCAAGCAGTACTTC CASSNPPGLGKQYF
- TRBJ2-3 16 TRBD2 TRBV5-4 TGTGCCAGCAGCTTGCCTGCGGGAGGGGACACAGATACGCAGTATTTT CASSLPAGGDTDTQYF
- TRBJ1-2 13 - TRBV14 TGTGCCAGCAGCCGAGCCCCCTACTATGGCTACACCTTC CASSRAPYYGYTF
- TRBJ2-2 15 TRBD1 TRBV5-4 TGTGCCAGCAGACCAGGGGGCGGAGACACCGGGGAGCTGTTTTTT CASRPGGGDTGELFF
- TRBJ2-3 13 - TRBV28 TGTGCCAGCAGTTCAGGGTATTCAGATACGCAGTATTTT CASSSGYSDTQYF
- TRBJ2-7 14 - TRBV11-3 TGTGCCAGCAGCTTAGGTGAGGCCTCCTACGAGCAGTACTTC CASSLGEASYEQYF
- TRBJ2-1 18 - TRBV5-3 TGTGCCAGAAGCTTGGAAGGGTCGACGGACTACCCCTACAATGAGCAGTTCTTC CARSLEGSTDYPYNEQFF
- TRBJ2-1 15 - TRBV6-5 TGTGCCAGCACGTCTGGGACACTACGTTACAATGAGCAGTTCTTC CASTSGTLRYNEQFF
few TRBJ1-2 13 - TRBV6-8 TGTGCCAGCAGTTACGTCTGTAACTATGGCTACACCTTC CASSYVCNYGYTF
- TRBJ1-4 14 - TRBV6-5 TGTGCCAGCAAGAGGGGGGGGTTAAATGAAAAACTGTTTTTT CASKRGGLNEKLFF
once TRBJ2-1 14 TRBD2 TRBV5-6 TGTGCCAGCAGCTTCCTAGCGGGAGTAGGTGAGCAGTTCTTC CASSFLAGVGEQFF
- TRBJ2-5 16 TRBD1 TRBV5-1 TGCGCCAGCAGTCTTACAGGGGGTGGGAGCCAAGAGACCCAGTACTTC CASSLTGGGSQETQYF
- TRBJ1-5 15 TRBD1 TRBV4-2 TGTGCCAGCAGCCAAGAGGGACAGCAGTATCAGCCCCAGCATTTT CASSQEGQQYQPQHF
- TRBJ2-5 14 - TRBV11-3 TGTGCCAGCAGCTTAAGGACAGACCAAGAGACCCAGTACTTC CASSLRTDQETQYF